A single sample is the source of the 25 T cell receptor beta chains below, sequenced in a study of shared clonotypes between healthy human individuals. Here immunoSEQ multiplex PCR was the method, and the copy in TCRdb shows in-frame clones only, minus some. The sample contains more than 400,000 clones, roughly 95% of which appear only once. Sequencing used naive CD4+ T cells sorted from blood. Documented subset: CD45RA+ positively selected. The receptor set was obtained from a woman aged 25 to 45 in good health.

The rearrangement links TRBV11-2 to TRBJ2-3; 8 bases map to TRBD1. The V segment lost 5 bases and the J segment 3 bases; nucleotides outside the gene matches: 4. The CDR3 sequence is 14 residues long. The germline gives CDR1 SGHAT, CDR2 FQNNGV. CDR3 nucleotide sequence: TGTGCCAGCAGCCCACGGACAGGGACAGATACGCAGTATTTT. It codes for CASSPRTGTDTQYF. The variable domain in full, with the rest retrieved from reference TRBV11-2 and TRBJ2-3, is EAGVAQSPRYKIIEKRQSVAFWCNPISGHATLYWYQQILGQGPKLLIQFQNNGVVDDSQLPKDRFSAERLKGVDSTLKIQPAKLEDSAVYLCASSPRTGTDTQYFGPGTRLTVL.

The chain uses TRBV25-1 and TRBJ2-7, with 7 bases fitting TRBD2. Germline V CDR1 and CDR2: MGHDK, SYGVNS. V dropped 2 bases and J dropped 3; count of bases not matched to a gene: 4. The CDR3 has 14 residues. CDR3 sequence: CASSEPGLGYEQYF. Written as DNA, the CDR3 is TGTGCCAGCAGTGAACCCGGACTAGGCTACGAGCAGTACTTC.

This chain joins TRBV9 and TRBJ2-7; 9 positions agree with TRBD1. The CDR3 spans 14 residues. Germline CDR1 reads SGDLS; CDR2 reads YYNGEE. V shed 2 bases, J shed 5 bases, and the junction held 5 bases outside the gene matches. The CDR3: CASSVGTGRNEQYF. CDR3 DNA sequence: TGTGCCAGCAGCGTCGGGACAGGGCGCAACGAGCAGTACTTC.

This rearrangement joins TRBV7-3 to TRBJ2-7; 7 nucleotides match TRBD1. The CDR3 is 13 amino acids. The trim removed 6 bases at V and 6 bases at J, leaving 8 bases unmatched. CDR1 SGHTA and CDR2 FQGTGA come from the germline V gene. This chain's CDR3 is CASSQTTGAEQYF. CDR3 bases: TGTGCCAGCAGTCAGACAACAGGGGCCGAGCAGTACTTC.

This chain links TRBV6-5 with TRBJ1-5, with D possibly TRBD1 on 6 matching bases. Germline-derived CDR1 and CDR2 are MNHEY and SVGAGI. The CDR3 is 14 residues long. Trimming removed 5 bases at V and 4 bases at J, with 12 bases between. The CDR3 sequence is CASSTGHGNQPQHF. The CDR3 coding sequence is TGTGCCAGCAGTACGGGACATGGGAATCAGCCCCAGCATTTT.

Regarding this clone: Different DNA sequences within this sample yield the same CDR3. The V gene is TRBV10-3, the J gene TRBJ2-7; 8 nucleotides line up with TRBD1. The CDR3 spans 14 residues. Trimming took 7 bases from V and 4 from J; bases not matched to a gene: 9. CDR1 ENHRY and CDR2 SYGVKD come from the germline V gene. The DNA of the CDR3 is TGTGCCATCACCCCCGGGACAGGAGGTTACGAGCAGTACTTC. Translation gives CAITPGTGGYEQYF.

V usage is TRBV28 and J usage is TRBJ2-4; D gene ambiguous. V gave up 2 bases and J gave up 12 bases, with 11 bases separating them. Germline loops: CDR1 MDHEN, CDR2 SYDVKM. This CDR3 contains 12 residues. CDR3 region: CASSLKIGSQYF. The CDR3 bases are TGTGCCAGCAGTTTAAAGATAGGATCTCAGTACTTC.

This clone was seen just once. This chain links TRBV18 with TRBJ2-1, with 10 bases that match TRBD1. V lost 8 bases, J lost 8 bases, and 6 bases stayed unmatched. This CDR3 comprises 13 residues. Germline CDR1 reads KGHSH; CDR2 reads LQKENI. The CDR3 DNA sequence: TGTGCCAGCGCGACAGGGGGCGGGTATGAGCAGTTCTTC. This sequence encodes CASATGGGYEQFF.

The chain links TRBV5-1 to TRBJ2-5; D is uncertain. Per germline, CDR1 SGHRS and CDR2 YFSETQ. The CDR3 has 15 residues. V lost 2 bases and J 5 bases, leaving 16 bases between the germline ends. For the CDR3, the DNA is TGCGCCAGCAGCTTAGGGCGGCATCTCCGGGAGACCCAGTACTTC. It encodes CASSLGRHLRETQYF.

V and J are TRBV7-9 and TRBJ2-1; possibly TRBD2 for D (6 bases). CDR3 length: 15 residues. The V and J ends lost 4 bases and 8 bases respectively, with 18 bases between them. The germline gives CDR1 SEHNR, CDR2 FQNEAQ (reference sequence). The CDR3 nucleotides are TGTGCCAGCAGCTCACTAGCCGACCTAAGCGATGAGCAGTTCTTC. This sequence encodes CASSSLADLSDEQFF.

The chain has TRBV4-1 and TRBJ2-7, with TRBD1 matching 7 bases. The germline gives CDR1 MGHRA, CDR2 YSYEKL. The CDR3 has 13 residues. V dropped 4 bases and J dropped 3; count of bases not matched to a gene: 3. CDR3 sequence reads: CASSPGTVYEQYF. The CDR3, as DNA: TGCGCCAGCAGCCCTGGGACAGTCTACGAGCAGTACTTC.

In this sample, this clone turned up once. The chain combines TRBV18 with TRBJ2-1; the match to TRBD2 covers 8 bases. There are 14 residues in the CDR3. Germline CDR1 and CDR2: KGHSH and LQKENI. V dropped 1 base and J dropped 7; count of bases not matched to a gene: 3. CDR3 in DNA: TGTGCCAGCTCACCACTCCAGCGGGAGAATGAGCAGTTCTTC. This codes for CASSPLQRENEQFF.

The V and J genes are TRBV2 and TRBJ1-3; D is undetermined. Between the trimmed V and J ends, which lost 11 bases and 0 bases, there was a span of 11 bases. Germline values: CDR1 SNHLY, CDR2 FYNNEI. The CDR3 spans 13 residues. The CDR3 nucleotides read TGTGCCCGTAGGGAGAGCTCTGGAAACACCATATATTTT. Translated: CARRESSGNTIYF.

The chain's CDR3 is CASKSANTEAFF. Here the CDR3 DNA reads TGTGCCAGCAAGAGTGCGAACACTGAAGCTTTCTTT. V is TRBV28 and J is TRBJ1-1; D remains unclear. CDR3 length equals 12 residues. V lost 7 bases and J 1 base, leaving 7 bases between the germline ends. Germline CDR1 is MDHEN and CDR2 is SYDVKM.

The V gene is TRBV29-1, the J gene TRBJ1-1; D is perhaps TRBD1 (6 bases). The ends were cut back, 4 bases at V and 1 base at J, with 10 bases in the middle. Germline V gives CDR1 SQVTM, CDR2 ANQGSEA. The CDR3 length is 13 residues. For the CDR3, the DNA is TGCAGCGTTGGAGGACAGCCGAACACTGAAGCTTTCTTT. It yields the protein CSVGGQPNTEAFF.

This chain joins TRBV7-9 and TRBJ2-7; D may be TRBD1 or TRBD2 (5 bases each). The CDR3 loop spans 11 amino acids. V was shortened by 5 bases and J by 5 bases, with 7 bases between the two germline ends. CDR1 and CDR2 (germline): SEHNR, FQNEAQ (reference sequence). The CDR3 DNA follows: TGTGCCAGCAGCCGGGGCAACGAGCAGTACTTC. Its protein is CASSRGNEQYF.

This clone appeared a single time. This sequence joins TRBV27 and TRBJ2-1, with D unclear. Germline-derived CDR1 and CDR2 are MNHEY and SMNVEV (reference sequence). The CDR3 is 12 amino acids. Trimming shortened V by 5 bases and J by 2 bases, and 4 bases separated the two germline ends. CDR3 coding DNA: TGTGCCAGCAGTACCACCTACAATGAGCAGTTCTTC. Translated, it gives CASSTTYNEQFF.

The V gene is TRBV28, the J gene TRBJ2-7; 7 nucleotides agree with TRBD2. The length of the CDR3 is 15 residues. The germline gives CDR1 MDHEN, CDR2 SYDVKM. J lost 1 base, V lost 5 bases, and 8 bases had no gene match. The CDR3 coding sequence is TGTGCCAGCAGTACTGGGGGGGTTTTGTCCTACGAGCAGTACTTC. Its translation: CASSTGGVLSYEQYF.

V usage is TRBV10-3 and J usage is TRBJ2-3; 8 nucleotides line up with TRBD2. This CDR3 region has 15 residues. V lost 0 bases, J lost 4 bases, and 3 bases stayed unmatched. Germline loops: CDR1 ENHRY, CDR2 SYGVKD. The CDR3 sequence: CAISESTGRADTQYF. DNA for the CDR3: TGTGCCATCAGTGAGTCGACCGGGAGGGCAGATACGCAGTATTTT.

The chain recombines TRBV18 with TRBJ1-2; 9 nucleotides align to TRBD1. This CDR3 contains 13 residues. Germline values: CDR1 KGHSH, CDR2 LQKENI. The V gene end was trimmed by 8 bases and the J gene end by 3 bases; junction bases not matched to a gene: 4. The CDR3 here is CASERTGDYGYTF. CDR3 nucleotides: TGTGCCAGCGAGAGGACAGGGGACTATGGCTACACCTTC.

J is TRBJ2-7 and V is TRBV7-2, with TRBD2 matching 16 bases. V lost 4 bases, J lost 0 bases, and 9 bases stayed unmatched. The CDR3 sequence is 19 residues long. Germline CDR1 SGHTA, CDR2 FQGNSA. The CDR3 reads CASSSNSGLAGGSSYEQYF. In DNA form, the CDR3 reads TGTGCCAGCAGCTCAAATTCGGGACTAGCGGGAGGGAGCTCCTACGAGCAGTACTTC.

CDR3 protein: CASSTSGDTNQPQHF. CDR3 bases: TGTGCCAGTAGTACTTCAGGGGACACCAATCAGCCCCAGCATTTT. This rearrangement joins TRBV19 to TRBJ1-5, with a weak D call TRBD1 (6 bases). The CDR3 has 15 amino acids. V shed 4 bases and J shed 3 bases, with 13 bases lying between them. Germline values: CDR1 LNHDA, CDR2 SQIVND (reference sequence).

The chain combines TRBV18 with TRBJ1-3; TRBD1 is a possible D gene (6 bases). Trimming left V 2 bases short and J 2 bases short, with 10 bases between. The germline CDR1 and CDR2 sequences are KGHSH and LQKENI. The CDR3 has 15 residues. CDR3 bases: TGTGCCAGCTCACCAGGGGGGGCGACTGGAAACACCATATATTTT. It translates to CASSPGGATGNTIYF.

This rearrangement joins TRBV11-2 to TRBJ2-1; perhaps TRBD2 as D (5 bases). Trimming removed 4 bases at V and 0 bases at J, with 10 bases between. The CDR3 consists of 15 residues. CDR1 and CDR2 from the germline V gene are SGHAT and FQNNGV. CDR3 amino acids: CASSSASSSYNEQFF. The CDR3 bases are TGTGCCAGCAGCTCAGCTAGCAGCTCCTACAATGAGCAGTTCTTC. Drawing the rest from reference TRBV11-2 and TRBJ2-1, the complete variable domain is EAGVAQSPRYKIIEKRQSVAFWCNPISGHATLYWYQQILGQGPKLLIQFQNNGVVDDSQLPKDRFSAERLKGVDSTLKIQPAKLEDSAVYLCASSSASSSYNEQFFGPGTRLTVL.

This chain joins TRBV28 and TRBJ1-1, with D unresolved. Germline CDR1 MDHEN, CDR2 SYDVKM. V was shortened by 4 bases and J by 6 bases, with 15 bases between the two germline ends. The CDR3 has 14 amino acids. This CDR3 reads CASSWSNEFAEAFF. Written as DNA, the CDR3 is TGTGCCAGCAGTTGGAGTAACGAGTTCGCTGAAGCTTTCTTT.